Listed here are 9 T cell receptor beta chains from one sample, sequenced in a study of blood T cell repertoires in COVID-19. The method was immunoSEQ multiplex PCR; TCRdb's version includes in-frame clones alone and lacks a portion of them. Among approximately 79,000 clones listed, approximately 90% were seen once. The sequencing input was peripheral blood. The source is a man in his 60s with acute or convalescent COVID-19.

The V call is TRBV7-2, the J call TRBJ2-7, with TRBD2 matching over 11 bases. CDR1 SGHTA and CDR2 FQGNSA come from the germline V gene. This CDR3 has 15 residues. The J segment lost 0 bases and the V segment lost 5 bases, leaving 3 bases of the junction unmatched. CDR3 coding DNA: TGTGCCAGCAGCCGGACTAGCGGGTCCTCCTACGAGCAGTACTTC. Protein product: CASSRTSGSSYEQYF.

V gene TRBV6-5 combines with J gene TRBJ1-1; 8 bases match TRBD1. V trimming: 6 bases; J trimming: 7 bases; junction bases outside the gene matches: 13. This CDR3 region has 15 residues. CDR1 is MNHEY, CDR2 SVGAGI, per germline. CDR3 in DNA: TGTGCCAGCAGGCCTCAGGGGGCGCGGAGAAATGAAGCTTTCTTT. This sequence encodes CASRPQGARRNEAFF.

CDR3 coding DNA: TGTGCCAGCAGTCCCCTGGAGACCCAGTACTTC. It translates to CASSPLETQYF. The rearrangement joins TRBV12-3 or TRBV12-4 to TRBJ2-5; D is uncertain. V was trimmed by 5 bases and J by 5 bases, leaving 6 bases between them. The CDR3 is 11 amino acids.

This chain joins TRBV11-3 and TRBJ2-3, with a weak D call TRBD1 (6 bases). The CDR3 consists of 14 residues. Trimming left V 1 base short and J 7 bases short, with 12 bases between. Germline lookup yields CDR1 SGHNT and CDR2 YENEEA. In DNA form, the CDR3 reads TGTGCCAGCAGCTTAGGAACAGGGTCAAATACGCAGTATTTT. Translating gives CASSLGTGSNTQYF.

The V gene is TRBV5-1, the J gene TRBJ1-1; D remains ambiguous. The CDR3 consists of 14 residues. Germline V CDR1 and CDR2: SGHRS, YFSETQ. V lost 0 bases and J 5 bases, leaving 11 bases between the germline ends. In nucleotides, the CDR3 is TGCGCCAGCAGCTTGGTGAGGCTGTCGACTGAAGCTTTCTTT. The encoded protein is CASSLVRLSTEAFF.

The chain employs TRBV18 and TRBJ1-1, with TRBD1 matching over 12 bases. The CDR3 contains 16 residues. The trim removed 6 bases at V and 3 bases at J, leaving 8 bases unmatched. Per the germline V gene, CDR1 is KGHSH and CDR2 is LQKENI. Here the CDR3 reads CASSGTGGGGYTEAFF. CDR3 sequence (DNA): TGTGCCAGCTCCGGGACAGGGGGCGGAGGGTACACTGAAGCTTTCTTT. Looking up the rest from reference TRBV18 and TRBJ1-1 gives the full variable domain: NAGVMQNPRHLVRRRGQEARLRCSPMKGHSHVYWYRQLPEEGLKFMVYLQKENIIDESGMPKERFSAEFPKEGPSILRIQQVVRGDSAAYFCASSGTGGGGYTEAFFGQGTRLTVV.

In DNA, the CDR3 is TGTGCCAGCAGCTTAAGGCCGAGGGCGGGGGATACGCAGTATTTT. Encoded protein: CASSLRPRAGDTQYF. The V gene is TRBV13, the J gene TRBJ2-3, with TRBD2 as a possible D gene (6 bases). V lost 2 bases to trimming and J lost 6 bases, with 15 bases between them. CDR1 and CDR2 (germline): PRHDT, FYEKMQ (reference sequence). This CDR3 is 15 amino acids long. The whole variable domain, filled in from reference TRBV13 and TRBJ2-3, reads AAGVIQSPRHLIKEKRETATLKCYPIPRHDTVYWYQQGPGQDPQFLISFYEKMQSDKGSIPDRFSAQQFSDYHSELNMSSLELGDSALYFCASSLRPRAGDTQYFGPGTRLTVL.

The chain couples TRBV19 to TRBJ1-5, with a tentative D call TRBD1 (5 bases). The CDR3 is 14 residues long. CDR1 is LNHDA, CDR2 SQIVND, per germline (reference sequence). The germline V and J ends were trimmed by 5 bases and 2 bases, with 10 bases remaining between them. CDR3 sequence (DNA): TGTGCCAGTAGTTTGGGGCTCGGCAATCAGCCCCAGCATTTT. Translating it yields CASSLGLGNQPQHF.

CDR3 sequence reads: CAINRDRDNEQYF. For the CDR3, the DNA is TGTGCCATTAACCGGGACAGGGACAACGAGCAGTACTTC. This chain uses TRBV10-3 with TRBJ2-7, with TRBD1 matching over 9 bases. This CDR3 contains 13 residues. Trimming removed 9 bases from V and 5 bases from J; junction bases left unmatched: 8. Germline lookup yields CDR1 ENHRY and CDR2 SYGVKD.